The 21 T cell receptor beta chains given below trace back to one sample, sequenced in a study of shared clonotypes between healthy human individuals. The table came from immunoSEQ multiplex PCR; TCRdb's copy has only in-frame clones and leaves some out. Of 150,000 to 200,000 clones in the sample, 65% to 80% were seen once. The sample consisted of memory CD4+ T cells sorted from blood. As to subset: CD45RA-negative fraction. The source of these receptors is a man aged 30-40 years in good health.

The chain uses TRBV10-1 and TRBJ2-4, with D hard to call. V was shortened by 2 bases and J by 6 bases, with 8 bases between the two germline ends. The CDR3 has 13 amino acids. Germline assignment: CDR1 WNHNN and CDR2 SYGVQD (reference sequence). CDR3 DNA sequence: TGCGCCAGCAGTGAGGGGAATGGAAACATTCAGTACTTC. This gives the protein CASSEGNGNIQYF.

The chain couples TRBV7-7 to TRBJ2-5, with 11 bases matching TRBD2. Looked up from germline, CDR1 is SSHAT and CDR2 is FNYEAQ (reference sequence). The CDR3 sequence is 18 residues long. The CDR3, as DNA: TGTGCTAGCCTGACCGGGACTAGCGGAGGGGGGTCGAAAGAGACCCAGTACTTC. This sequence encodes CASLTGTSGGGSKETQYF.

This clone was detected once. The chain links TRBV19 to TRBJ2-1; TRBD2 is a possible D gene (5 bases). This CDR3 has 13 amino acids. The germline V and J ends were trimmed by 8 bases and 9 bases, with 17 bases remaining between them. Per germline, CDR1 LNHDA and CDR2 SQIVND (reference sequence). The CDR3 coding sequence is TGTGCCAGTGGTCGGGGATACCGTGGTGAGCAGTTCTTC. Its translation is CASGRGYRGEQFF.

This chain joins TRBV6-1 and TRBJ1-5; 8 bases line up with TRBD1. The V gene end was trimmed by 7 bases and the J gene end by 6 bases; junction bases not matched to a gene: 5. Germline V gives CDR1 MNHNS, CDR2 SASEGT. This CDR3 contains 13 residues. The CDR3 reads CASKGQGSQPQHF. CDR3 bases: TGTGCCAGCAAAGGACAGGGCAGTCAGCCCCAGCATTTT.

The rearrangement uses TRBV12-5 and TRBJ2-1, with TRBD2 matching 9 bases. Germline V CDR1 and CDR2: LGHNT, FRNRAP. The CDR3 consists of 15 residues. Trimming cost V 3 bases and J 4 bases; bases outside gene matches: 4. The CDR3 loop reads CASGFGSGRYNEQFF. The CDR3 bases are TGTGCTAGTGGTTTTGGTAGCGGGAGATACAATGAGCAGTTCTTC.

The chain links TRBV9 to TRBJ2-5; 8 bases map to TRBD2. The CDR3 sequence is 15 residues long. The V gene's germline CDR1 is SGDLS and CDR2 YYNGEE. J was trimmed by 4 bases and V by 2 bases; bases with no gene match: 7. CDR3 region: CASSVGMAGGETQYF. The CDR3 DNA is TGTGCCAGCAGCGTCGGAATGGCGGGAGGAGAGACCCAGTACTTC.

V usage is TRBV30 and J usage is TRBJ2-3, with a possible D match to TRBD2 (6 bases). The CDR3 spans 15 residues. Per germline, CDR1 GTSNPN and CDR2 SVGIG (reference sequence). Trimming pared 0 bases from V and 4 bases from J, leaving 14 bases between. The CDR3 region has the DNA TGTGCCTGGAGTGTCGGAGGGGTTAGGGCAGATACGCAGTATTTT. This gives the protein CAWSVGGVRADTQYF.

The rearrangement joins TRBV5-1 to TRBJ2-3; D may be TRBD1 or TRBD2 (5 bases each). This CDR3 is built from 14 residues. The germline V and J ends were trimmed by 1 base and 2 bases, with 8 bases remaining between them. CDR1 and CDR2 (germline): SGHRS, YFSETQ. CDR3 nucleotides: TGCGCCAGCAGCTTGATAGGGACCACAGATACGCAGTATTTT. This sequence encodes CASSLIGTTDTQYF.

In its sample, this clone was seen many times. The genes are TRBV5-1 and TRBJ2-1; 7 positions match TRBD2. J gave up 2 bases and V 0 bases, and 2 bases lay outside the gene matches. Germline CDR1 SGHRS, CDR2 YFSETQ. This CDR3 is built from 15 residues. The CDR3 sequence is CASSLVGRAYNEQFF. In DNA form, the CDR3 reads TGCGCCAGCAGCTTGGTAGGGAGGGCCTACAATGAGCAGTTCTTC. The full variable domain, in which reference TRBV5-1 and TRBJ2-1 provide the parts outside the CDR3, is KAGVTQTPRYLIKTRGQQVTLSCSPISGHRSVSWYQQTPGQGLQFLFEYFSETQRNKGNFPGRFSGRQFSNSRSEMNVSTLELGDSALYLCASSLVGRAYNEQFFGPGTRLTVL.

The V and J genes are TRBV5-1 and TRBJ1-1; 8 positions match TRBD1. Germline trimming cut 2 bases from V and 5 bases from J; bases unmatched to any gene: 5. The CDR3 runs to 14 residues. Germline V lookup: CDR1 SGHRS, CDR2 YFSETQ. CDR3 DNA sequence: TGCGCCAGCAGCTTCCAGGGGGCAGGTACTGAAGCTTTCTTT. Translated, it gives CASSFQGAGTEAFF.

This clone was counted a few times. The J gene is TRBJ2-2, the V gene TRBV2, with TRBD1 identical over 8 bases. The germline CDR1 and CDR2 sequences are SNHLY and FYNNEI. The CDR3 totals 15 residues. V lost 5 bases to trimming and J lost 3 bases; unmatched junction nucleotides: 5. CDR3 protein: CASSYQGADTGELFF. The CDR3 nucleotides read TGTGCCAGCAGTTACCAGGGGGCTGACACCGGGGAGCTGTTTTTT.

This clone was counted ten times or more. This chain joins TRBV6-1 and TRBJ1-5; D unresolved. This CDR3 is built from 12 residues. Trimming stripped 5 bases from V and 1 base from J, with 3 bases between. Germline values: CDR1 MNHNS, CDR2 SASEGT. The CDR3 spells CASSRSNQPQHF. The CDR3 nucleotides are TGTGCCAGCAGTAGAAGCAATCAGCCCCAGCATTTT.

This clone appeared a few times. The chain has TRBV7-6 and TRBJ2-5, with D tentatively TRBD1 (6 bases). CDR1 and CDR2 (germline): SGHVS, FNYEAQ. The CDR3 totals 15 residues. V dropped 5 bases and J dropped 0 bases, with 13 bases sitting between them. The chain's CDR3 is CASSTGTLYQETQYF. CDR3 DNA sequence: TGTGCCAGCAGCACGGGGACACTGTACCAAGAGACCCAGTACTTC. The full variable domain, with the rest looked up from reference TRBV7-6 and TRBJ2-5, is GAGVSQSPRYKVTKRGQDVALRCDPISGHVSLYWYRQALGQGPEFLTYFNYEAQQDKSGLPNDRFSAERPEGSISTLTIQRTEQRDSAMYRCASSTGTLYQETQYFGPGTRLLVL.

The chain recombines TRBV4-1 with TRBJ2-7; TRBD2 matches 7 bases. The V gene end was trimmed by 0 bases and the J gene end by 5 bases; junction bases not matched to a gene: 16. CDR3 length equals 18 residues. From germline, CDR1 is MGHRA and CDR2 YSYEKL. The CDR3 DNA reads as TGCGCCAGCAGCCAAGATTCCTCAACTAGCGTTGTATCGAACGAGCAGTACTTC. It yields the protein CASSQDSSTSVVSNEQYF.

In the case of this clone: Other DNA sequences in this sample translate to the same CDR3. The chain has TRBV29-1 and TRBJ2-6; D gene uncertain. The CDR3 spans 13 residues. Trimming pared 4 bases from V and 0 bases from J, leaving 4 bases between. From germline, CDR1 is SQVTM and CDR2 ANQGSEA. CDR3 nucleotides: TGCAGCGTTGCCGGCTCTGGGGCCAACGTCCTGACTTTC. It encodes CSVAGSGANVLTF.

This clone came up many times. DNA for the CDR3: TGTGCCAGTAGTATGGACAGGGACCAGCCCCAGCATTTT. It encodes CASSMDRDQPQHF. The gene calls are TRBV19 and TRBJ1-5, with 8 bases aligning to TRBD1. The CDR3 covers 13 residues. Germline values: CDR1 LNHDA, CDR2 SQIVND (reference sequence). V was clipped by 3 bases and J by 7 bases; unmatched bases: 2.

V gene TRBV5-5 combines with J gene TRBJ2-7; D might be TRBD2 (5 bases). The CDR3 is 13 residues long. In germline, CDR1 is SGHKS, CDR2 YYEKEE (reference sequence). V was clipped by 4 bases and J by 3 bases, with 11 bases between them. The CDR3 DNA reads TGTGCCAGCAGCCTGGACTTCCTCTACGAGCAGTACTTC. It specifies CASSLDFLYEQYF.

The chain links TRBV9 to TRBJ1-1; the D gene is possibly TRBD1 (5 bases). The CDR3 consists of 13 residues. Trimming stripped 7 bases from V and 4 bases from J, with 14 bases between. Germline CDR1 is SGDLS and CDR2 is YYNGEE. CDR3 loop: CASRGQGSTEAFF. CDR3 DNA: TGTGCCAGCCGGGGTCAGGGTTCCACTGAAGCTTTCTTT.

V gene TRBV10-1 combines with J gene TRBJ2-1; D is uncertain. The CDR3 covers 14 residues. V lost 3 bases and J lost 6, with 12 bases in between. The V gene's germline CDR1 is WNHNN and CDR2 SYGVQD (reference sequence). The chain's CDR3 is CASSEFRPGNEQFF. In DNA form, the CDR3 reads TGCGCCAGCAGTGAATTTCGCCCGGGCAATGAGCAGTTCTTC.

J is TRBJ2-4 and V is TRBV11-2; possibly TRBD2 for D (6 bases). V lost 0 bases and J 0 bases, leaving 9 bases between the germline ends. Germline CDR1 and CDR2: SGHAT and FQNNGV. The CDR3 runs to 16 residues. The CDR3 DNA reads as TGTGCCAGCAGCTTAGAGGGAGGACTAGCCAAAAACATTCAGTACTTC. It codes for CASSLEGGLAKNIQYF. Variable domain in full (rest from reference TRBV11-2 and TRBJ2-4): EAGVAQSPRYKIIEKRQSVAFWCNPISGHATLYWYQQILGQGPKLLIQFQNNGVVDDSQLPKDRFSAERLKGVDSTLKIQPAKLEDSAVYLCASSLEGGLAKNIQYFGAGTRLSVL.

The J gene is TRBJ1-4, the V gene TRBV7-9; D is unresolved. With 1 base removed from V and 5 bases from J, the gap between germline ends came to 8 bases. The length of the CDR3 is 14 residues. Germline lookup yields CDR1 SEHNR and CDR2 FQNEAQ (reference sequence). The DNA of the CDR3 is TGTGCCAGCAGCTTAGGTTCCGGGAATGAAAAACTGTTTTTT. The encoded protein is CASSLGSGNEKLFF.